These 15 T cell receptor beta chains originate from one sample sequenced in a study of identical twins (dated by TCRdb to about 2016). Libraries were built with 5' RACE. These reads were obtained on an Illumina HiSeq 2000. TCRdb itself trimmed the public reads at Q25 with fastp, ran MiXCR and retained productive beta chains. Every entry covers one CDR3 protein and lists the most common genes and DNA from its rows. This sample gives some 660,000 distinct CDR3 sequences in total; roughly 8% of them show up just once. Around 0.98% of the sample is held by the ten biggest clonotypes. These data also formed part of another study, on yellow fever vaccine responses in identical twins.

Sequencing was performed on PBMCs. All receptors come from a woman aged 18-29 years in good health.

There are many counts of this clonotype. CDR3 bases: TGCAGCTCAGCCGGGAAGGCCGATAGCGAGCAGTTCTTC. It specifies CSSAGKADSEQFF. The V call is TRBV29-1, the J call TRBJ2-1; tentatively, D is TRBD2 (5 bases). Trimming pared 8 bases from V and 10 bases from J, leaving 21 bases between. This CDR3 has 13 amino acids. Germline CDR1 SQVTM, CDR2 ANQGSEA.

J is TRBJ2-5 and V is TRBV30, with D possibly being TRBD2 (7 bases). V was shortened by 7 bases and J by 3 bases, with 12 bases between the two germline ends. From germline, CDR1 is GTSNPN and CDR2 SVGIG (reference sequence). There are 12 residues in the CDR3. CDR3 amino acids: CASQGGEETQYF. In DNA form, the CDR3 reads TGTGCCTCCCAAGGGGGGGAAGAGACCCAGTACTTC.

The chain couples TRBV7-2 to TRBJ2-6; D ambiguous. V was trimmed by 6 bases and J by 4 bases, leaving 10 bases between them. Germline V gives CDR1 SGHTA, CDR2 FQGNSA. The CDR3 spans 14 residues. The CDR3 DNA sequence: TGTGCCAGCAGTGGGGTATTGGGGGCCAACGTCCTGACTTTC. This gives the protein CASSGVLGANVLTF. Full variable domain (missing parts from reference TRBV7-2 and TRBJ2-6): GAGVSQSPSNKVTEKGKDVELRCDPISGHTALYWYRQSLGQGLEFLIYFQGNSAPDKSGLPSDRFSAERTGGSVSTLTIQRTQQEDSAVYLCASSGVLGANVLTFGAGSRLTVL.

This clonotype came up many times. The CDR3 sequence: CASTGQFHTGELFF. In DNA, the CDR3 is TGCGCCAGCACCGGACAGTTTCACACCGGGGAGCTGTTTTTT. This chain connects TRBV5-1 to TRBJ2-2; a weak D match, TRBD1 (6 bases). The CDR3 spans 14 residues. Germline values: CDR1 SGHRS, CDR2 YFSETQ. Trimming removed 6 bases at V and 3 bases at J, with 12 bases between.

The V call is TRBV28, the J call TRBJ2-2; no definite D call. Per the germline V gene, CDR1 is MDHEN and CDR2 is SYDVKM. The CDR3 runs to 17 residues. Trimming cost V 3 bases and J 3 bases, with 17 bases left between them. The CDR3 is CASSFRLQVLDTGELFF. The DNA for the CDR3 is TGTGCCAGCAGTTTCCGACTTCAGGTTTTAGACACCGGGGAGCTGTTTTTT.

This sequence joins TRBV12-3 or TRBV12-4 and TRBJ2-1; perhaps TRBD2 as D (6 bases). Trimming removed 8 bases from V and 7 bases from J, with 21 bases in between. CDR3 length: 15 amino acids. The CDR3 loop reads CASGTTSLPRNEQFF. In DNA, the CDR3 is TGTGCCAGCGGAACGACTAGTCTCCCCCGTAATGAGCAGTTCTTC.

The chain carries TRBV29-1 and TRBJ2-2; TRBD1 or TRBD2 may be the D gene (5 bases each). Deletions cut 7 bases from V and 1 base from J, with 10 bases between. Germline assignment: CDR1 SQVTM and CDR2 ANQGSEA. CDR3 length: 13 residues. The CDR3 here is CSARDENTGELFF. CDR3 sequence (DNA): TGCAGCGCTAGGGACGAGAACACCGGGGAGCTGTTTTTT.

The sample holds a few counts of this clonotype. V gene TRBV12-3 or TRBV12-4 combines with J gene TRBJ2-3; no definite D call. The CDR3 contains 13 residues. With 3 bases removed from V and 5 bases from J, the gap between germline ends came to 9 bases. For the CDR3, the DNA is TGTGCCAGCAGTTTGGATCTGATAGATACGCAGTATTTT. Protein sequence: CASSLDLIDTQYF.

The CDR3 loop is CASSFTLPDLNQPQHF. The DNA for the CDR3 is TGTGCCAGCAGCTTTACCCTACCGGACCTCAATCAGCCCCAGCATTTT. V usage is TRBV7-8 and J usage is TRBJ1-5, with D hard to call. Trimming shortened V by 3 bases and J by 3 bases, and 15 bases separated the two germline ends. CDR3 length: 16 amino acids. Germline-derived CDR1 and CDR2 are SGHVS and FQNEAQ.

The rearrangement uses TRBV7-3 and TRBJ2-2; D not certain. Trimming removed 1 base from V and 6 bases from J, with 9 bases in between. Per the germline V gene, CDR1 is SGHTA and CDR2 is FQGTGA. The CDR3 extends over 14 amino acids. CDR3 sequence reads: CASSLIVSAGELFF. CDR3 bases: TGTGCCAGCAGCTTAATCGTGTCGGCCGGGGAGCTGTTTTTT.

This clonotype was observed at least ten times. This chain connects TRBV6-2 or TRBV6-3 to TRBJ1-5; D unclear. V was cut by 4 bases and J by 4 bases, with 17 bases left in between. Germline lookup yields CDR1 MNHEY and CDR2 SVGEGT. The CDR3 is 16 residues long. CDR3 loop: CASSSLVGNGNQPQHF. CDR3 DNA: TGTGCCAGCAGTTCCCTTGTAGGGAACGGGAATCAGCCCCAGCATTTT.

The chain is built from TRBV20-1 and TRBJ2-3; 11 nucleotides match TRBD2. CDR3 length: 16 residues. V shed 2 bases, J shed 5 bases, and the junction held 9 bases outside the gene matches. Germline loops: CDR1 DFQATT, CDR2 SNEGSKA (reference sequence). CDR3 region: CSARPSGGPQVDTQYF. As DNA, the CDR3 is TGCAGTGCTAGACCTAGCGGGGGGCCCCAGGTAGATACGCAGTATTTT.

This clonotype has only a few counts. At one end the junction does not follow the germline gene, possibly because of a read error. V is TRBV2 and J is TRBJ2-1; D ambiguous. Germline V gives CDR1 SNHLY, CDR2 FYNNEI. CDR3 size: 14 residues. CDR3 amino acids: CASSVEAPYYEQFF. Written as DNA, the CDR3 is TGTGCCAGCAGTGTAGAGGCCCCCTACTATGAGCAGTTCTTC.

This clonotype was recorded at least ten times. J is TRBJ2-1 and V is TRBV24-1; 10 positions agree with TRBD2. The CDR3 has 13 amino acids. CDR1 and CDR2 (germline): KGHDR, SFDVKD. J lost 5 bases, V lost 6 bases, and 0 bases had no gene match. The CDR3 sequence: CATSTSGNNEQFF. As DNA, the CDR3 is TGTGCCACCAGTACTAGCGGGAACAATGAGCAGTTCTTC.

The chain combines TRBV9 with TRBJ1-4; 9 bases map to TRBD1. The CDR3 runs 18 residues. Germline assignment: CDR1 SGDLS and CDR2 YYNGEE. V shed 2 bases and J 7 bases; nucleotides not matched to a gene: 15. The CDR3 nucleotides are TGTGCCAGCAGCGTCTCAACCACAGGGGGCTTAGAAGGTGAAAAACTGTTTTTT. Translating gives CASSVSTTGGLEGEKLFF.